The clone carrying this TCR beta chain was recorded at least ten times. The target antigen is unknown. TCR beta CDR3 region amplification was performed from RNA transcripts. When the TCR CDR3 underwent first-round RT-PCR, the HTBI primer set was used. TCRdb re-called the multiplex PCR reads with MiXCR, one entry per CDR3 protein. The sample includes over 300,000 distinct CDR3 sequences, about 14% seen only once; the top ten take approximately 10%. This sample is part of a study of T cells in Graves' hyperthyroidism and ophthalmopathy. Study results and caveats: Blood also carried most thyroid clonotypes expanded above 0.001.

Exclusion followed for patients with uncontrolled infection, other autoimmune disease, pregnancy or lactation. This sample holds PBMCs from roughly 10 ml fresh peripheral blood. In germline, CDR1 is SGHTA, CDR2 FQGTGA. V was cut by 2 bases and J by 0 bases, with 10 bases left in between. The CDR3 has 15 amino acids. This receptor was obtained from a woman in her sixties or seventies with Graves' hyperthyroidism. Sequencing was carried out using blood. This chain connects TRBV7-3 to TRBJ1-1; possible D gene TRBD1, 5 bases. For the CDR3, the DNA is TGTGCCAGCAGCTTATTGCGACAGATGAACACTGAAGCTTTCTTT. Its translation is CASSLLRQMNTEAFF.